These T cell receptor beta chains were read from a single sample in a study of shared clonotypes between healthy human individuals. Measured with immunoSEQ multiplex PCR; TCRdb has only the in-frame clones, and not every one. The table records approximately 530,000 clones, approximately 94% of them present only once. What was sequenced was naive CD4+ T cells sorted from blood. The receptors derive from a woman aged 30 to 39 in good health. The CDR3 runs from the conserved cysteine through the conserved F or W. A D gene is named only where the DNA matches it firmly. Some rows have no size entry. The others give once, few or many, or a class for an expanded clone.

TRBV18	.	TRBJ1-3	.	CASSPLDSSRGNTIYF	TGTGCCAGCTCTCCCCTGGACAGCTCTCGGGGAAACACCATATATTTT
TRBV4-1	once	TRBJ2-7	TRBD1	CASSQGQGAYEQYF	TGCGCCAGCAGCCAAGGACAGGGAGCCTACGAGCAGTACTTC
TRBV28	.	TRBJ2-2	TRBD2	CASSVAGGHTGELFF	TGTGCCAGCAGTGTAGCGGGAGGGCACACCGGGGAGCTGTTTTTT
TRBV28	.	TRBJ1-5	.	CASSLEGIVPQHF	TGTGCCAGCAGTTTAGAGGGGATAGTGCCCCAGCATTTT
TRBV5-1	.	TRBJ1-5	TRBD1	CASSLAGQGHQPQHF	TGCGCCAGCAGCTTGGCCGGACAGGGACATCAGCCCCAGCATTTT
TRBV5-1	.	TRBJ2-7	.	CASSRTPQNYEQYF	TGCGCCAGCAGTAGGACCCCCCAAAACTACGAGCAGTACTTC
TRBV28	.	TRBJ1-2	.	CASRPGPVLYGYTF	TGTGCCAGCAGGCCCGGGCCCGTCCTCTATGGCTACACCTTC
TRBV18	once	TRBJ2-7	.	CASSPRALSSYEQYF	TGTGCCAGCTCCCCGCGGGCTTTGAGCTCCTACGAGCAGTACTTC
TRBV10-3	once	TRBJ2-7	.	CAISVGTDSYEQYF	TGTGCCATCAGTGTAGGCACAGATAGCTACGAGCAGTACTTC
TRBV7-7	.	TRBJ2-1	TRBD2	CASSLGLEAYEQFF	TGTGCCAGCAGCTTGGGACTAGAGGCATATGAGCAGTTCTTC
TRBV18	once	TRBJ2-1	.	CASSPQRSSYNEQFF	TGTGCCAGCTCACCGCAAAGAAGCTCCTACAATGAGCAGTTCTTC
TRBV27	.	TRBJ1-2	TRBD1	CASSLHQQGANYGYTF	TGTGCCAGCAGTTTACACCAACAGGGGGCTAACTATGGCTACACCTTC
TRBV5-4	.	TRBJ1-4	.	CASSWGGLRTNEKLFF	TGTGCCAGCAGCTGGGGGGGGCTACGAACTAATGAAAAACTGTTTTTT
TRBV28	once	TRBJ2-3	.	CASSIYTDTQYF	TGTGCCAGCAGTATATACACAGATACGCAGTATTTT
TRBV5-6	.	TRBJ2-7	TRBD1	CASSSGTGTLYEQYF	TGTGCCAGCAGCTCGGGGACAGGGACCCTCTACGAGCAGTACTTC
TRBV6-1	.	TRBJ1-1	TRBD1	CASSGARTGLNTEAFF	TGTGCCAGCAGTGGGGCCCGGACAGGACTGAACACTGAAGCTTTCTTT
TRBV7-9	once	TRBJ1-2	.	CASSTGRGSDPGYTF	TGTGCCAGCAGTACAGGGCGGGGATCTGATCCTGGCTACACCTTC
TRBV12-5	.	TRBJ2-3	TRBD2	CASGLGPKGKAGGTDTQYF	TGTGCTAGTGGTTTGGGCCCAAAAGGAAAAGCGGGAGGCACAGATACGCAGTATTTT
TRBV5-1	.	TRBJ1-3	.	CASSLAYGEGTIYF	TGCGCCAGCAGCTTGGCCTACGGGGAGGGCACCATATATTTT
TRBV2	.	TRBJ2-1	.	CASSESYNEQFF	TGTGCCAGCAGTGAATCGTACAATGAGCAGTTCTTC
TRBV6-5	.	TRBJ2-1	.	CASSKPGNNEQFF	TGTGCCAGCAGTAAACCGGGGAACAATGAGCAGTTCTTC
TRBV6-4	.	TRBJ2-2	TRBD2	CASSPGPTSLNTGELFF	TGTGCCAGCAGTCCTGGCCCGACTAGCTTAAACACCGGGGAGCTGTTTTTT
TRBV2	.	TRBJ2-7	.	CASSDSLAGLYEQYF	TGTGCCAGCAGTGATTCCCTAGCAGGACTCTACGAGCAGTACTTC
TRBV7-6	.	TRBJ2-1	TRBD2	CASSPSGASYNEQFF	TGTGCCAGCAGTCCTAGCGGGGCGTCCTACAATGAGCAGTTCTTC
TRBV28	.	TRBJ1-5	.	CASTFRVSSNQPQHF	TGTGCCAGCACTTTCCGGGTTTCGAGCAATCAGCCCCAGCATTTT
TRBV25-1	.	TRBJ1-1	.	CASSTGRKPHPEAFF	TGTGCCAGCAGCACGGGCAGGAAGCCCCATCCTGAAGCTTTCTTT
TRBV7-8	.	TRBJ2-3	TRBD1	CASSTGTGYTDTQYF	TGTGCCAGCAGCACCGGGACAGGGTACACAGATACGCAGTATTTT
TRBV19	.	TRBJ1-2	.	CASSFTGLSYGYTF	TGTGCCAGTAGTTTTACAGGACTCTCATATGGCTACACCTTC
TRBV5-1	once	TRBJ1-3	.	CASSLSGGRYGNTIYF	TGCGCCAGCAGCTTATCGGGTGGACGATACGGAAACACCATATATTTT
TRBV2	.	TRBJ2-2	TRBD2	CASSSPSGANTGELFF	TGTGCCAGCAGTTCACCTAGCGGGGCGAACACCGGGGAGCTGTTTTTT
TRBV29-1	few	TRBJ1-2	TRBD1	CSARGQGYGYTF	TGCAGCGCCAGGGGACAGGGCTATGGCTACACCTTC
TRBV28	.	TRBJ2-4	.	CASRETNSVIQYF	TGTGCCAGCAGAGAGACAAATTCCGTAATTCAGTACTTC
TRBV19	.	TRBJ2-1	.	CASRTTGMDNEQFF	TGTGCCAGTAGGACTACTGGGATGGACAATGAGCAGTTCTTC
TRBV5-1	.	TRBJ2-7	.	CASSSRSRNEQYF	TGCGCCAGCAGCTCCCGGTCAAGGAACGAGCAGTACTTC
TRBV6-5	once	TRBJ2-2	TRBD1	CASSSTGVTGELFF	TGTGCCAGCAGTTCAACAGGGGTTACCGGGGAGCTGTTTTTT
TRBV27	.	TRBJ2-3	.	CASSQTSNTDTQYF	TGTGCCAGCAGTCAGACTAGTAACACAGATACGCAGTATTTT
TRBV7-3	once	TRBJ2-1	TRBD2	CASSSSGTVDEQFF	TGTGCCAGCAGTTCTAGCGGAACCGTGGATGAGCAGTTCTTC
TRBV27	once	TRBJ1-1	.	CASSFLGVNTEAFF	TGTGCCAGCAGTTTCCTCGGGGTTAACACTGAAGCTTTCTTT
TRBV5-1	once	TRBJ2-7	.	CASSPGQTSSYEQYF	TGCGCCAGCAGCCCGGGACAAACCTCTTCCTACGAGCAGTACTTC
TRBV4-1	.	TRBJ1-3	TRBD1	CASSQPVDRVFGNTIYF	TGCGCCAGCAGCCAACCAGTGGACAGGGTATTTGGAAACACCATATATTTT
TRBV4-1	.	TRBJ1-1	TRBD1	CASSQGRRTGGTEAFF	TGCGCCAGCAGCCAGGGAAGGCGGACAGGGGGGACTGAAGCTTTCTTT
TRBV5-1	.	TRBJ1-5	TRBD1	CASSLRTGLNQPQHF	TGCGCCAGCAGCTTACGGACAGGGCTTAATCAGCCCCAGCATTTT
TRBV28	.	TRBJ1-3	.	CASSPGGLGNTIYF	TGTGCCAGCAGCCCCGGGGGCCTCGGAAACACCATATATTTT
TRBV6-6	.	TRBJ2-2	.	CASTSRPGSFNGELFF	TGTGCCAGCACATCCCGGCCAGGGTCTTTTAACGGGGAGCTGTTTTTT
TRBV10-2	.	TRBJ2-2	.	CASEGVQGTGELFF	TGCGCCAGCGAGGGGGTTCAGGGCACCGGGGAGCTGTTTTTT
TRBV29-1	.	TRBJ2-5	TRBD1	CSVLPSPTGGKAGRYQETQYF	TGCAGCGTTCTCCCGAGCCCGACAGGGGGCAAAGCGGGAAGGTACCAAGAGACCCAGTACTTC
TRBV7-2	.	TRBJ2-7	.	CASSRVGRDLSYEQYF	TGTGCCAGCAGCCGCGTGGGGCGGGACCTTTCCTACGAGCAGTACTTC